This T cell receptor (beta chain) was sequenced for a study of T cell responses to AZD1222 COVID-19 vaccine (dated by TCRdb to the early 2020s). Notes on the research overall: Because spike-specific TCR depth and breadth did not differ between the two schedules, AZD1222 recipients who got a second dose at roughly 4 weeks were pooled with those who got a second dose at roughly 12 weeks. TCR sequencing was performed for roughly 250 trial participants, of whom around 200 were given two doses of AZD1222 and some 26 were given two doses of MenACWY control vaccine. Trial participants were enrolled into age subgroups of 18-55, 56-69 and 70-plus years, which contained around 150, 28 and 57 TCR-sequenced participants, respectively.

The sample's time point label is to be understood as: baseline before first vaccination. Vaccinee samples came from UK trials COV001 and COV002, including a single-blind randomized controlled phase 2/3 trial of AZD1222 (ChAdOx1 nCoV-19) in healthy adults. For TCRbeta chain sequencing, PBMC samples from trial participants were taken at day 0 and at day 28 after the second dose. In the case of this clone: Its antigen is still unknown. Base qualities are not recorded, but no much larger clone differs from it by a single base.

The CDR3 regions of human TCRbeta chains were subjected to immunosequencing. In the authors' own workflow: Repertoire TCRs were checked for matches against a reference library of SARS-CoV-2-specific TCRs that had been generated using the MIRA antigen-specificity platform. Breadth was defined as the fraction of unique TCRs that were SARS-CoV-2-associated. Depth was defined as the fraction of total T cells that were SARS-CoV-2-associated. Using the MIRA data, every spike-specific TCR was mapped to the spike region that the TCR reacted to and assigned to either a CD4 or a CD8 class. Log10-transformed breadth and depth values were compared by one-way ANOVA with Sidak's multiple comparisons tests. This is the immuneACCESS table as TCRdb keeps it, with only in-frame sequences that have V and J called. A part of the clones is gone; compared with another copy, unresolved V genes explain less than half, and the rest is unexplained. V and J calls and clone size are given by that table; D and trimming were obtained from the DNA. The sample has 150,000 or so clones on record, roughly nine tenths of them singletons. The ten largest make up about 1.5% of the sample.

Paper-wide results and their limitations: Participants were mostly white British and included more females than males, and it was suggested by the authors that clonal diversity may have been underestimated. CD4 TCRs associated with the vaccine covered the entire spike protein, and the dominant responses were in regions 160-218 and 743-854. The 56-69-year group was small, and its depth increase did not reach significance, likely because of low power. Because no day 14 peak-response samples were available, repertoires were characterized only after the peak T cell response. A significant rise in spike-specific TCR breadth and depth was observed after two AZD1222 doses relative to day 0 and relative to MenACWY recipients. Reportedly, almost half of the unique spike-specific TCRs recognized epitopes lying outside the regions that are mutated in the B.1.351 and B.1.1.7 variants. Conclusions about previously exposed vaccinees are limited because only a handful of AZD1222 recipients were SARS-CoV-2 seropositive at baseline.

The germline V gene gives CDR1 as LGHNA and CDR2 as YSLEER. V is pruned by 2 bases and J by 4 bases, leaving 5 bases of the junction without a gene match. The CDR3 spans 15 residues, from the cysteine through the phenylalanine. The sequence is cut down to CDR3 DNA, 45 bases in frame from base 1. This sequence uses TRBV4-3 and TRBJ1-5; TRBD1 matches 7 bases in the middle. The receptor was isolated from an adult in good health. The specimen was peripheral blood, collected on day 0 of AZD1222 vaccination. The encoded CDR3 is CASSQLTGFNQPQHF. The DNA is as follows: TGCGCCAGCAGCCAATTGACAGGGTTTAATCAGCCCCAGCATTTT.